The clone carrying this T cell receptor beta chain has more than one count but fewer than ten. TCRdb re-derived calls from the reads in MiXCR, one entry per CDR3 protein. The sample gives 560,000 or so distinct CDR3 sequences, approximately 15% of which show up once; around 25% is in the top ten. This record belongs to a study of T cell repertoires in cytomegalovirus infection. The germline V and J ends were trimmed by 4 bases and 5 bases, with 14 bases remaining between them. This CDR3 contains 14 residues. Sequenced sample: CD8+ T cells from PBMCs. The sequence was obtained from a human donor in good health (CMV status not recorded). Some clones in this sample may be carry-over from other donors' samples. This chain connects TRBV12-3 or TRBV12-4 to TRBJ1-2; no definite D call. The CDR3 loop reads CASSYRTGSYGYTF. The DNA for the CDR3 is TGTGCCAGCAGTTACCGCACGGGCTCTTATGGCTACACCTTC.